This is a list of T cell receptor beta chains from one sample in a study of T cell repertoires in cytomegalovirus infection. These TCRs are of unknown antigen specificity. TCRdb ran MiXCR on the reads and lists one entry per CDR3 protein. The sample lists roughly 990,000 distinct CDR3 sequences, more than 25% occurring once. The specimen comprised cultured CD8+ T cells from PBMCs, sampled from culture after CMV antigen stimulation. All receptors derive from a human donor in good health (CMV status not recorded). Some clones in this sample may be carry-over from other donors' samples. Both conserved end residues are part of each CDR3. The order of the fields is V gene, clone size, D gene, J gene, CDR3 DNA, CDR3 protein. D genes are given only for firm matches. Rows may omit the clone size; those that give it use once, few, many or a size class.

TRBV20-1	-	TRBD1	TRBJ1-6	TGCAGTGCTACTCTCGGGACAGGGGCACCCCTCCACTTT	CSATLGTGAPLHF
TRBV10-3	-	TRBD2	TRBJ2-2	TGTGCCATCAACCCCAGCGGGGGGGCAGGCGGGGAGCTGTTTTTT	CAINPSGGAGGELFF
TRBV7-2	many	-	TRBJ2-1	TGTGCCAGCAGCCCCCGGGGGTTAGCGGATTACAATGAGCAGTTCTTC	CASSPRGLADYNEQFF
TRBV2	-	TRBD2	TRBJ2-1	TGTGCCAGCAGTGATAGGGGACTAGCGGGGGGACTCTACAATGAGCAGTTCTTC	CASSDRGLAGGLYNEQFF
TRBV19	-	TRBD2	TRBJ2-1	TGTGCCAGTAGTCCCCGGGAGCGGGGGGCTAGCTCCTACAATGAGCAGTTCTTC	CASSPRERGASSYNEQFF
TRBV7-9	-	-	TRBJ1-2	TGTGCCGGATCTGAGGAACAGGGCTCTAACTATGGCTACACCTTC	CAGSEEQGSNYGYTF
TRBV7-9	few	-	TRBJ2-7	TGTGCCAGCAGCCGACAGCTCCTCGGGGACGAGCAGTACTTC	CASSRQLLGDEQYF
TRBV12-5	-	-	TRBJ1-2	TGTGCTAGTGGTTTGGGGCTGACAAAGGAGGGCAGCATCTATGGCTACACCTTC	CASGLGLTKEGSIYGYTF
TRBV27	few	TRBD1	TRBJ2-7	TGTGCCAGCAGTTCACCAAGACAGGGTTCCTACGAGCAGTACTTC	CASSSPRQGSYEQYF
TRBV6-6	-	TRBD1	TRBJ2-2	TGTGCCAGCAGTTACGATGCCCCACCCCGGACAGGGGAAAACACCGGGGAGCTGTTTTTT	CASSYDAPPRTGENTGELFF
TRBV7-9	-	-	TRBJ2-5	TGTGCCAGCAGCACGACAGGAGAACTCCAAGAGACCCAGTACTTC	CASSTTGELQETQYF
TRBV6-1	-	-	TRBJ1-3	TGTGCCAGCAGTGTTTCGGATGACTCTGGAAACACCATAAATTTT	CASSVSDDSGNTINF
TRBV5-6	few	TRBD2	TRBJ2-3	TGTGCCAGCAGCCAAGGACTAGCGGGATCAGATACGCAGTATTTT	CASSQGLAGSDTQYF
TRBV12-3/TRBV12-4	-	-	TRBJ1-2	TGTGCCAGCAGTTTAACCTCGACAGATGGCTACACCTTC	CASSLTSTDGYTF
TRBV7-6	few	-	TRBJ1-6	TGTGCCAGCAGCTCCACAGGGCAATCACCCCTCCACTTT	CASSSTGQSPLHF
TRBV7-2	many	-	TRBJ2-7	TGTGCCAGCAGCTTCTCGGGGCCTGCCTACGAGCAGTACTTC	CASSFSGPAYEQYF
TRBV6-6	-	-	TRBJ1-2	TGTGCCAGCAGTTACTCGACAGACAATAACTATGGCTACACCTTC	CASSYSTDNNYGYTF
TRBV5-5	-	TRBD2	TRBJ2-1	TGTGCCAGCAGCTTTTTTAGCGGGGGGGCTAATGAGCAGTTCTTC	CASSFFSGGANEQFF
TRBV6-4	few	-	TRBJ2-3	TGTGCCAGCAGTGAGACTACAGGGAAAGTAACAGATACGCAGTATTTT	CASSETTGKVTDTQYF
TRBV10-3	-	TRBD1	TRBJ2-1	TGTGCCATCAGTGACCCCCCGGGACAGCTCAACTACAATGAGCAGTTCTTC	CAISDPPGQLNYNEQFF
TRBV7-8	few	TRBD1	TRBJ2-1	TGTGCCAGCAGCCCCCCTGCCGGACAGGGCAATGAGCAGTTCTTC	CASSPPAGQGNEQFF
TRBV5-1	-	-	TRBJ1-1	TGCGCCAGCACACGACAGCCGGCGGGGGACACTGAAGCTTTCTTT	CASTRQPAGDTEAFF
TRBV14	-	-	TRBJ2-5	TGTGCCAGCAGCCAAGCGTTCCGGGGTTTGAGCCACGAGACCCAGTACTTC	CASSQAFRGLSHETQYF
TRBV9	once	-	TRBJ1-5	TGTGCCAGCAGCGTCGGGGAGTTCAGGAATCAGCCCCAGCATTTT	CASSVGEFRNQPQHF
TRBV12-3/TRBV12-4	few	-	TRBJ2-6	TGTGCCAGCAGCCCGGGAACCCGCTCTGGGGCCAACGTCCTGACTTTC	CASSPGTRSGANVLTF
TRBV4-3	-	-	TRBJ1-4	TGCGCCAGCAGCCATGTAGACAGGCGTGCTAATGAAAAACTGTTTTTT	CASSHVDRRANEKLFF
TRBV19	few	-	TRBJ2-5	TGTGCCAGTAGTATCGGGTTGGGGGCCACAACAGAGACCCAGTACTTC	CASSIGLGATTETQYF
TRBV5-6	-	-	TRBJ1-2	TGTGCCAGCAGGTTTTCTAACTATGGCTACACCTTC	CASRFSNYGYTF
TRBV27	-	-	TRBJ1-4	TGTGCCAGCAGTTTATCACGCGGCGGAAAACTGTTTTTT	CASSLSRGGKLFF
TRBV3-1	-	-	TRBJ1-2	TGTGCCAGCAGCCCGATCCAGGGTTTGATCGAGGGCTACACCTTC	CASSPIQGLIEGYTF
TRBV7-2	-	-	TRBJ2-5	TGTGCCAGCAGCCTCAACAGGGTCGCAGAGACCCAGTACTTC	CASSLNRVAETQYF
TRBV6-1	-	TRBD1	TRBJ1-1	TGTGCCAGCAGGAGAGACAGGGGAGGGAACACTGAAGCTTTCTTT	CASRRDRGGNTEAFF
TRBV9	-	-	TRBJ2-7	TGTGCCAGCAGCGGACCGGGTAACGAGCAGTACTTC	CASSGPGNEQYF
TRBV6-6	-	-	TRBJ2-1	TGTGCCGCACGGACCGTAACCTACAATGAGCAGTCCTTC	CAARTVTYNEQSF
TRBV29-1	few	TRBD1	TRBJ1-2	TGCAGCGTTGAAGATCGCTTACCCGACAGGGACTATGGCTACACCTTC	CSVEDRLPDRDYGYTF
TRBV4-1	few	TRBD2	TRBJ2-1	TGCGCCAGCAGCCGTAGCGGGGGGGACAATGAGCAGTTCTTC	CASSRSGGDNEQFF
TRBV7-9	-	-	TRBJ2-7	TGTGCCATCCACCGGGGAGACGAGCAGTACTTC	CAIHRGDEQYF
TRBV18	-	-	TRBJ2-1	TGTGCCAGCTCACCACCCCATTCGATAGCCGTCAATGAGCAGTTCTTC	CASSPPHSIAVNEQFF
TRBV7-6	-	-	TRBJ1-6	TGTGCCAGCCGACCGGGACCAGGGGACGCCGCGCCCCTCCACTTT	CASRPGPGDAAPLHF
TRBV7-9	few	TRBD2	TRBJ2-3	TGTGCCAGCAACCCCCCCTCATCCATAGCGGGGGGAAGAGATACGCAGTATTTT	CASNPPSSIAGGRDTQYF
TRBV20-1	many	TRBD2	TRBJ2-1	TGCAGTGCTCTAGGGACTAGCGGGGGGTTGGATGAGCAGTTCTTC	CSALGTSGGLDEQFF
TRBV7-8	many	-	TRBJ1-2	TGTGCCAGCAGCCCGATCTTCCCTGCGGGGGGTGGCTACACCTTC	CASSPIFPAGGGYTF
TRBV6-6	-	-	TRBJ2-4	TGTGCCAACAGTTTCGACAGTAAAAACATTCAGTACTTC	CANSFDSKNIQYF
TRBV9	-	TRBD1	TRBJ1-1	TGTGCCAGCAGCGTAACCGGGACAGTCATGAACACTGAAGCTTTCTTT	CASSVTGTVMNTEAFF
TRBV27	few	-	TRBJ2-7	TGTGCCAGCCACGGACGGTACGAGCAGTACTTC	CASHGRYEQYF
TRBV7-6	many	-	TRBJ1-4	TGTGCCAGCAGTTTCGCCGACAGGCCTCCGGGGAATGAAAAACTGTTTTTT	CASSFADRPPGNEKLFF
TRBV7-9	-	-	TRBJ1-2	TGTGCCAGCATAAATCCCTTTGGCTACACCTTC	CASINPFGYTF
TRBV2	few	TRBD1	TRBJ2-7	TGTGCCAGCAGCAATTCCGGGACAGGCCCCTACGAGCAGTACTTC	CASSNSGTGPYEQYF
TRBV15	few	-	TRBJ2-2	TGTGCCACCAGCAGAGATGGGAGCACTCTCTTAAGGACCGGGGAGCTGTTTTTT	CATSRDGSTLLRTGELFF
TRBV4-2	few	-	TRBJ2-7	TGTGCCAGCAGCCAAGATCCCCCAGGGGAGTGGGCAGCCCCTAACGAGCAGTACTTC	CASSQDPPGEWAAPNEQYF
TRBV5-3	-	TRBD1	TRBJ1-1	TGTGCCAGCAGCGACTGGGACAGGGGAGTTGAAGCTTTCTTT	CASSDWDRGVEAFF
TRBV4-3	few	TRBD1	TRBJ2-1	TGCGCCAGCAGCCAAGTCGGACAGGGCTATGAGCAGTTCTTC	CASSQVGQGYEQFF
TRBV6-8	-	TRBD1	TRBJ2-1	TGTGCCAGCAGTTCGTCACAGGGGCGTGAGCAGTTCTTC	CASSSSQGREQFF
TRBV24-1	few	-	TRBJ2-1	TGTGCCACCAAGGGGAGTTACAATGAGCAGTTCTTC	CATKGSYNEQFF
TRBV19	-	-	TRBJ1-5	TGTGTCAGCCTGGGACACGGGTACAATCAGCCCCAGCATTTT	CVSLGHGYNQPQHF
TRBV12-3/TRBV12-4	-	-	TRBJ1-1	TGTGCCAGCACCTGGACACTGAACACTGAAGCTTTCTTT	CASTWTLNTEAFF
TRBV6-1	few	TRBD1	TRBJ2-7	TGTGCCAGCAGTGAAGAGACAGGGTACCTATCCTACGAGCAGTACTTC	CASSEETGYLSYEQYF